These 15 T cell receptor beta chains were sequenced from one sample in a study of T cell repertoires in cytomegalovirus infection (dated by TCRdb to about 2019). Reads for this sample came from an Illumina HiSeq 1500. The public reads were quality trimmed at Q25 with fastp and then assembled into clones with MiXCR by TCRdb, keeping productive beta chains. Every CDR3 protein is listed once, alongside the most common genes and DNA of its rows. A total of fewer than 250,000 distinct CDR3 sequences appear in this sample, over 9% of them only once. Under 2% of the sample belongs to the ten largest clones. The material sequenced was PBMCs. All receptors derive from a human donor in good health (CMV status not recorded). Some clones in this sample may be carry-over from other donors' samples.

The chain carries TRBV10-3 and TRBJ1-2; D possibly corresponds to TRBD1 (5 bases). CDR1 is ENHRY, CDR2 SYGVKD, per germline. The CDR3 totals 12 residues. V shed 8 bases and J shed 3 bases, with 10 bases lying between them. In DNA form, the CDR3 reads TGTGCCATCGCAAGGGGCGACTATGGCTACACCTTC. It encodes CAIARGDYGYTF.

In this sample, this clonotype turned up many times. The V and J genes are TRBV7-2 and TRBJ1-5; TRBD1 aligns across 7 bases. Germline V CDR1 and CDR2: SGHTA, FQGNSA. There are 15 residues in the CDR3. The V segment lost 5 bases and the J segment 5 bases; nucleotides outside the gene matches: 9. Written as DNA, the CDR3 is TGTGCCAGCAGCGCCGACAGGGCCCTGGATCAGCCCCAGCATTTT. Translated: CASSADRALDQPQHF.

This clonotype has a handful of counts. The gene calls are TRBV20-1 and TRBJ1-2; D unresolved. Trimming stripped 8 bases from V and 6 bases from J, with 13 bases between. CDR3 length: 11 residues. CDR1 and CDR2 (germline): DFQATT, SNEGSKA (reference sequence). CDR3 nucleotide sequence: TGCAGTCTGTGGGGAACCGATGGCTACACCTTC. It encodes CSLWGTDGYTF.

As regards this clonotype: This may come from a read error, since a much larger clone is one base off. The chain employs TRBV10-3 and TRBJ1-1; D is possibly TRBD1 (5 bases). There are 14 residues in the CDR3. The germline V gene encodes CDR1 ENHRY and CDR2 SYGVKD. The CDR3 is CPIKLNGANTEAFF. The CDR3 DNA is TGTCCCATCAAATTGAACGGGGCGAACACTGAAGCTTTCTTT.

This clonotype was recorded many times. CDR3 sequence (DNA): TGTGCCAGCAGTGTACAGGGGTTAATCACTGAAGCTTTCTTT. It yields the protein CASSVQGLITEAFF. The V and J genes are TRBV12-3 or TRBV12-4 and TRBJ1-1, with 7 bases aligning to TRBD1. V lost 5 bases and J lost 4; bases outside the gene matches: 7. This CDR3 comprises 14 residues.

This clonotype was detected ten times or more. The chain combines TRBV5-6 with TRBJ2-4; D gene uncertain. The germline V and J ends were trimmed by 4 bases and 0 bases, with 14 bases remaining between them. This CDR3 comprises 16 residues. Germline CDR1 and CDR2: SGHDT and YYEEEE. Here the CDR3 DNA reads TGTGCCAGCAGCGCACCTCGTACGGGAGCCAAAAACATTCAGTACTTC. Amino acids: CASSAPRTGAKNIQYF.

The chain carries TRBV5-5 and TRBJ1-5; D uncertain. CDR3 length equals 13 residues. V shed 0 bases and J shed 9 bases, with 10 bases lying between them. Germline V gives CDR1 SGHKS, CDR2 YYEKEE (reference sequence). CDR3 nucleotide sequence: TGTGCCAGCAGCTTGGAACCGCTTGGGCCCCAGCATTTT. This encodes CASSLEPLGPQHF.

This clonotype appeared many times. CDR3 nucleotides: TGTGCCAGCAGCTTAACAGCACCTCCCGCAGATACGCAGTATTTT. Its protein is CASSLTAPPADTQYF. V gene TRBV7-2 combines with J gene TRBJ2-3; D unclear. The CDR3 loop spans 15 amino acids. V lost 2 bases and J 4 bases, leaving 13 bases between the germline ends. Germline-derived CDR1 and CDR2 are SGHTA and FQGNSA. Variable domain in full (rest from reference TRBV7-2 and TRBJ2-3): GAGVSQSPSNKVTEKGKDVELRCDPISGHTALYWYRQSLGQGLEFLIYFQGNSAPDKSGLPSDRFSAERTGGSVSTLTIQRTQQEDSAVYLCASSLTAPPADTQYFGPGTRLTVL.

Ten or more counts support this clonotype. The chain combines TRBV20-1 with TRBJ2-3, with TRBD2 matching 14 bases. CDR1 is DFQATT and CDR2 is SNEGSKA in the germline V gene (reference sequence). The CDR3 runs 16 residues. V was pared by 5 bases and J by 8 bases, with 12 bases of the junction left unmatched. CDR3: CSARPKTSGGASTQYF. The CDR3, as DNA: TGCAGTGCTCGACCCAAGACTAGCGGGGGGGCAAGTACGCAGTATTTT.

This clonotype was recorded many times. The chain combines TRBV7-2 with TRBJ2-5; maybe TRBD2 (5 bases). There are 14 residues in the CDR3. The germline V gene has CDR1 SGHTA and CDR2 FQGNSA. The V end lost 0 bases, the J end lost 5 bases, and 10 bases lay between the germline ends. CDR3 sequence (DNA): TGTGCCAGCAGCTTAGCAGAGGGTTTGGAGACCCAGTACTTC. This codes for CASSLAEGLETQYF.

This sequence joins TRBV19 and TRBJ2-3; no clear D. There are 18 residues in the CDR3. The V and J ends lost 4 bases and 4 bases respectively, with 24 bases between them. Germline CDR1 LNHDA, CDR2 SQIVND (reference sequence). CDR3 in DNA: TGTGCCAGTAGTACCCCCGGTCGATTCGAATCACGAGCAGATACGCAGTATTTT. Encoded protein: CASSTPGRFESRADTQYF.

Many counts were recorded for this clonotype. The chain joins TRBV12-3 or TRBV12-4 to TRBJ1-6; D remains ambiguous. The CDR3 sequence is 16 residues long. V lost 7 bases and J 9 bases, leaving 22 bases between the germline ends. CDR3 protein: CASTLILGHRSSPLHF. CDR3 bases: TGTGCCAGCACCCTAATCCTGGGTCATAGGAGTTCACCCCTCCACTTT.

The chain recombines TRBV6-2 or TRBV6-3 with TRBJ2-2; D is undetermined. The germline V and J ends were trimmed by 5 bases and 2 bases, with 9 bases remaining between them. The CDR3 sequence is 14 residues long. CDR1 is MNHEY, CDR2 SVGEGT, per germline. Here the CDR3 DNA reads TGTGCCAGCAGTCGGACGGTAAACACCGGGGAGCTGTTTTTT. This gives the protein CASSRTVNTGELFF.

This clonotype was counted only a few times. This chain joins TRBV6-4 and TRBJ2-4, with D uncertain. Trimming took off 1 base at V and 8 bases at J, with 12 bases between the two ends. Per the germline V gene, CDR1 is MRHNA and CDR2 is SNTAGT. There are 14 residues in the CDR3. CDR3 sequence: CASSDFTVRHIQYF. DNA for the CDR3: TGTGCCAGCAGTGACTTCACAGTAAGGCACATTCAGTACTTC.

This clonotype was seen at least ten times. V gene TRBV11-3 combines with J gene TRBJ2-3, with TRBD2 matching over 13 bases. J lost 0 bases, V lost 5 bases, and 8 bases had no gene match. The CDR3 spans 18 residues. Germline V gene lookup returns CDR1 SGHNT and CDR2 YENEEA. CDR3 DNA: TGTGCCAGCAGCCCGGGACTAGCGGGGCCGCCTAGCACAGATACGCAGTATTTT. Its translation: CASSPGLAGPPSTDTQYF.